The rows below give T cell receptor beta chains drawn from one sample of a study of blood T cell repertoires in COVID-19. Generated by immunoSEQ multiplex PCR, the TCRdb table keeps only in-frame clones and is missing some. The sample contains about 310,000 clones, about 87% of which appear only once. The sequencing input was peripheral blood. The receptors come from a woman aged 50 to 65 who had recovered from COVID-19. The CDR3 runs from the conserved cysteine through the conserved F or W. A D gene is named only where the DNA matches it firmly. Rows give clone size only sometimes, using once, few, many, or a class for an expanded clone.

CASSWKGGEADTQYF	TGTGCCAGCAGCTGGAAAGGGGGCGAGGCAGATACGCAGTATTTT	15	TRBD1	TRBJ2-3	TRBV7-2	NA
CASSLTGPTDTQYF	TGTGCCAGCAGCTTGACAGGTCCTACAGATACGCAGTATTTT	14	NA	TRBJ2-3	TRBV11-2	once
CASSIDGTGSPLHF	TGTGCCAGCAGCATCGATGGGACAGGTTCACCCCTCCACTTT	14	TRBD1	TRBJ1-6	TRBV7-2	NA
CASSSQGSPQHF	TGTGCCAGCAGCTCACAGGGTTCGCCCCAGCATTTT	12	NA	TRBJ1-5	TRBV5-6	NA
CASLGTGSYIQYF	TGTGCCAGCCTCGGGACAGGGAGTTACATTCAGTACTTC	13	TRBD1	TRBJ2-4	TRBV27	NA
CASSVSENYGYTF	TGTGCCAGCAGCGTCAGCGAGAACTATGGCTACACCTTC	13	NA	TRBJ1-2	TRBV14	NA
CASSFKGTRGHNEQFF	TGTGCCAGCAGCTTTAAGGGGACTAGAGGCCACAATGAGCAGTTCTTC	16	TRBD2	TRBJ2-1	TRBV7-2	NA
CASSRPGLAGARSYEQYF	TGTGCCAGTAGTAGACCGGGACTAGCGGGAGCTAGATCCTACGAGCAGTACTTC	18	TRBD2	TRBJ2-7	TRBV19	NA
CAWSSGQGVADTQYF	TGTGCCTGGAGCTCAGGGCAGGGGGTCGCAGATACGCAGTATTTT	15	TRBD1	TRBJ2-3	TRBV30	NA
CASSPPRYRGRGTEAFF	TGTGCCAGCAGCCCTCCTAGGTACAGGGGGCGCGGCACTGAAGCTTTCTTT	17	TRBD1	TRBJ1-1	TRBV28	NA
CASSLVGGQPQHF	TGTGCCAGCAGCTTAGTGGGGGGGCAGCCCCAGCATTTT	13	NA	TRBJ1-5	TRBV7-2	NA
CAWNPNRTRQCNQPQHF	TGTGCCTGGAACCCAAACAGAACCCGACAGTGCAATCAGCCCCAGCATTTT	17	NA	TRBJ1-5	TRBV30	NA
CASSLLLSSYEQYF	TGTGCCAGCAGTTTACTTCTATCCTCCTACGAGCAGTACTTC	14	NA	TRBJ2-7	TRBV28	NA
CASRGLAGETTYEQYF	TGTGCCAGCAGAGGACTAGCGGGAGAAACGACCTACGAGCAGTACTTC	16	TRBD2	TRBJ2-7	TRBV28	many
CASSEPGKFYGYTF	TGTGCCAGCAGTGAACCAGGAAAGTTCTATGGCTACACCTTC	14	NA	TRBJ1-2	TRBV25-1	NA
CAGGADPAGELFF	TGTGCCGGGGGGGCTGATCCGGCCGGGGAGCTGTTTTTT	13	NA	TRBJ2-2	TRBV6-1	NA
CASLTGTGIRLNTEAFF	TGTGCCAGCCTGACCGGGACAGGAATAAGACTGAACACTGAAGCTTTCTTT	17	TRBD1	TRBJ1-1	TRBV28	NA